This T cell receptor (beta chain) was profiled in a study of T cells after yellow fever vaccination. General study results and limits: The appearance of a small share of clonotypes in both CD4 and CD8 compartments was observed. Reappearance after the booster was observed for most primary-vaccination clones (96% CD4, approximately 90% CD8). Contaminants from the bulk population, in the form of abundant clonotypes, could be found in FACS-sorted repertoires.

CDR1 is MNHEY, CDR2 SVGAGI, per germline. The CDR3 is 14 amino acids. The ends lost 6 bases at V and 7 bases at J; junction bases unmatched: 6. This clonotype was seen repeatedly, ten times or more. Its target is not known. For TCR, cDNA came from 5'RACE template switching, which added a universal primer site and UMIs. TCRdb reanalysed the 5' RACE reads using MiXCR and keeps one entry per CDR3 protein. Here the sample spans 60,000 to 85,000 distinct CDR3 sequences, around 7% being singletons. The gene calls are TRBV6-5 and TRBJ1-6, with TRBD1 identical over 7 bases. The TCR comes from a man between 18 and 35 years old who received the YFV17D yellow fever vaccine. Material: CD8+ T cells sorted from PBMCs, obtained approximately 47 days after the first yellow fever vaccination. The CDR3 is CASRPTGRNSPLHF. CDR3 nucleotide sequence: TGTGCCAGCAGACCGACAGGGAGGAATTCACCCCTCCACTTT.